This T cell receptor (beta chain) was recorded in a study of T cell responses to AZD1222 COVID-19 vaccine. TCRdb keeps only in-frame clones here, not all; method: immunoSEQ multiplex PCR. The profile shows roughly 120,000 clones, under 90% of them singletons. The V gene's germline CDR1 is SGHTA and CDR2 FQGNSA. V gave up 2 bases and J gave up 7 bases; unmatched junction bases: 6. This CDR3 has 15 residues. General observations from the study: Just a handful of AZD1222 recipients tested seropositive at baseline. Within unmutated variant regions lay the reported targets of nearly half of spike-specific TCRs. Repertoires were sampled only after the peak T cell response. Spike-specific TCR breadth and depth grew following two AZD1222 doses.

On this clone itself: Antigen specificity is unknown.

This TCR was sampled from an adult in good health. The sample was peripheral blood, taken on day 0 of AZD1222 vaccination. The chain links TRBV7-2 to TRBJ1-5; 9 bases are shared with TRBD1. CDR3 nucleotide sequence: TGTGCCAGCAGCTTAAGTACAGGGGGCGGACAGCCCCAGCATTTT. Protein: CASSLSTGGGQPQHF. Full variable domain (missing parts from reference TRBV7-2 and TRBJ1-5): GAGVSQSPSNKVTEKGKDVELRCDPISGHTALYWYRQSLGQGLEFLIYFQGNSAPDKSGLPSDRFSAERTGGSVSTLTIQRTQQEDSAVYLCASSLSTGGGQPQHFGDGTRLSIL.